This is a list of T cell receptor beta chains from one sample in a study of neurological immune-mediated disorders. TCRdb reanalysed the 5' RACE reads using MiXCR and keeps one entry per CDR3 protein. The data show some 30,000 distinct CDR3 sequences, around 20% seen once. The specimen sequenced was PBMCs. The receptors originated from a woman aged 55-69 years in good health. Both conserved end residues are part of each CDR3. The order of the fields is D gene, CDR3 length, V gene, clone size, J gene, CDR3 protein, CDR3 DNA. A D gene is named only where the DNA matches it firmly. Clone size is stated in some rows and not others, as once, few, many or a class when expanded.

TRBD2	16	TRBV7-3	many	TRBJ2-5	CASSTAPGGGQETQYF	TGTGCCAGCAGCACCGCGCCGGGCGGGGGGCAAGAGACCCAGTACTTC
-	15	TRBV5-5	-	TRBJ2-2	CASSQRDIATGELFF	TGTGCCAGCAGCCAGCGGGACATCGCGACCGGGGAGCTGTTTTTT
TRBD1	13	TRBV5-4	-	TRBJ2-1	CASSADPGGEQFF	TGTGCCAGCAGCGCCGACCCAGGGGGAGAGCAGTTCTTC
TRBD2	18	TRBV10-1	medium-sized	TRBJ2-4	CASSESRLAGGNVNIQYF	TGCGCCAGCAGTGAGAGCAGACTAGCGGGGGGGAATGTTAACATTCAGTACTTC
-	13	TRBV20-1	many	TRBJ2-3	CSAGGIAGDTQYF	TGCAGTGCTGGGGGGATCGCGGGGGATACGCAGTATTTT
-	15	TRBV27	-	TRBJ1-4	CASSMQGKKGEKLFF	TGTGCCAGCTCGATGCAGGGAAAGAAGGGTGAAAAACTGTTTTTT
-	13	TRBV6-5	many	TRBJ1-2	CASSYLPTGGYTF	TGTGCCAGCAGTTACCTTCCCACGGGGGGCTACACCTTC
TRBD2	17	TRBV7-2	-	TRBJ2-4	CASSKGLAGGPKNIQYF	TGTGCCAGCAGCAAGGGACTAGCGGGGGGGCCCAAAAACATTCAGTACTTC
TRBD1	15	TRBV4-3	many	TRBJ2-7	CASSQGGQGDYEQYF	TGCGCCAGCAGCCAAGGAGGACAGGGCGACTACGAGCAGTACTTC
-	18	TRBV4-2	many	TRBJ2-1	CASSQEAHSFGTYNEQFF	TGTGCCAGCAGCCAAGAGGCACATTCTTTTGGAACCTACAATGAGCAGTTCTTC
-	15	TRBV7-9	many	TRBJ2-3	CASGWGREEGDTQYF	TGTGCCAGCGGATGGGGCAGGGAAGAAGGGGATACGCAGTATTTT
TRBD1	14	TRBV18	many	TRBJ1-2	CASSQGQEFYGYTF	TGTGCCAGCTCACAAGGACAGGAATTCTATGGCTACACCTTC
TRBD1	13	TRBV12-3/TRBV12-4	many	TRBJ2-3	CASGDRGTDTQYF	TGTGCCAGCGGGGACAGGGGGACAGATACGCAGTATTTT
-	14	TRBV12-3/TRBV12-4	medium-sized	TRBJ1-3	CASSLDITGNTIYF	TGTGCCAGCAGCCTTGACATAACTGGAAACACCATATATTTT
TRBD1	17	TRBV6-6	-	TRBJ1-4	CASSYPFGQGSNEKLFF	TGTGCCAGCAGTTACCCTTTCGGACAGGGGTCTAATGAAAAACTGTTTTTT
-	14	TRBV7-8	many	TRBJ2-3	CASSLGRLADTQYF	TGTGCCAGCAGCTTAGGCCGACTAGCAGATACGCAGTATTTT
-	12	TRBV5-1	many	TRBJ2-7	CASSVNNHEQYF	TGCGCCAGCAGCGTCAATAACCACGAGCAGTACTTC
TRBD1	13	TRBV20-1	many	TRBJ2-7	CSLPGQGSYEQYF	TGCAGCCTCCCGGGACAGGGCTCCTACGAGCAGTACTTC
-	15	TRBV7-9	many	TRBJ2-3	CASSLAAGSTDTQYF	TGTGCCAGCAGCTTAGCGGCGGGGAGCACAGATACGCAGTATTTT
-	13	TRBV3-1	many	TRBJ2-3	CASSQAHKNTQYF	TGTGCCAGCAGCCAAGCCCACAAAAATACGCAGTATTTT
-	15	TRBV4-3	many	TRBJ1-1	CASSQGNRWNTEAFF	TGCGCCAGCAGCCAAGGTAACAGGTGGAACACTGAAGCTTTCTTT
-	15	TRBV20-1	many	TRBJ2-3	CSAREALFSTDTQYF	TGCAGTGCTAGAGAAGCCCTATTCAGCACAGATACGCAGTATTTT
-	15	TRBV7-8	many	TRBJ2-2	CASSLAFPSPRELFF	TGTGCCAGCAGCTTAGCTTTCCCCTCACCGAGGGAGCTGTTTTTT
TRBD2	14	TRBV28	few	TRBJ2-5	CASSTNLQAGGLYF	TGTGCCAGCAGTACGAACCTACAAGCGGGAGGCCTATACTTC
-	20	TRBV7-4	many	TRBJ2-1	CASSFQFHVFPKQGRNEQFF	TGTGCCAGCAGCTTCCAATTCCACGTATTCCCGAAACAGGGACGGAATGAGCAGTTCTTC
-	16	TRBV6-5	many	TRBJ2-7	CASSYSFRERSYEQYF	TGTGCCAGCAGTTACTCTTTTCGAGAGCGCTCCTACGAGCAGTACTTC
-	12	TRBV29-1	many	TRBJ2-7	CSVEPGPYEQYF	TGCAGCGTTGAGCCAGGTCCCTACGAGCAGTACTTC
TRBD1	16	TRBV6-5	-	TRBJ1-5	CASNRAGTGLNQPQHF	TGTGCCAGCAATCGCGCCGGGACAGGCCTCAATCAGCCCCAGCATTTT
-	15	TRBV7-6	-	TRBJ2-5	CASSLRGTQKETQYF	TGTGCCAGCAGCCTGAGGGGGACGCAAAAGGAGACCCAGTACTTC
-	15	TRBV14	many	TRBJ1-6	CASSQVGSYNSPLHF	TGTGCCAGCAGCCAAGTCGGCTCCTATAATTCACCCCTCCACTTT
-	14	TRBV5-1	many	TRBJ1-1	CASSWGAQNTEAFF	TGCGCCAGCAGCTGGGGGGCACAAAACACTGAAGCTTTCTTT
-	14	TRBV7-2	many	TRBJ1-2	CASSQPGGAYGYTF	TGTGCCAGCAGCCAGCCCGGGGGTGCCTATGGCTACACCTTC
TRBD1	16	TRBV2	many	TRBJ2-2	CASSAGQGVSTGELFF	TGTGCCAGCAGTGCTGGACAGGGAGTGAGCACCGGGGAGCTGTTTTTT
-	14	TRBV6-2/TRBV6-3	many	TRBJ2-1	CASSFSSDVNEQFF	TGTGCCAGCAGTTTCTCGTCAGACGTCAATGAGCAGTTCTTC
-	16	TRBV21-1	many	TRBJ2-7	CASSLYKGTGHHEQYF	TGTGCCAGCAGCCTCTACAAGGGGACAGGGCACCACGAGCAGTACTTC
-	13	TRBV7-2	many	TRBJ2-7	CASSRTVNYEQYF	TGTGCCAGCAGTCGGACAGTTAACTACGAGCAGTACTTC
TRBD2	15	TRBV29-1	many	TRBJ2-7	CSVEDSGGLYYEQYF	TGCAGCGTTGAAGATAGCGGGGGGTTATATTACGAGCAGTACTTC
-	13	TRBV20-1	medium-sized	TRBJ1-2	CSAREFPFYGYTF	TGCAGTGCTAGAGAATTCCCTTTCTATGGCTACACCTTC
-	16	TRBV20-1	-	TRBJ2-1	CSARDIDRGIYNEQFF	TGCAGTGCTAGAGATATCGACCGGGGGATTTACAATGAGCAGTTCTTC
-	15	TRBV18	few	TRBJ2-6	CASSPLVSGANVLTF	TGTGCCAGCTCACCATTGGTATCTGGGGCCAACGTCCTGACTTTC
-	13	TRBV7-2	many	TRBJ2-3	CASSSGIGDTQYF	TGTGCCAGCAGCTCAGGGATCGGAGATACGCAGTATTTT
-	13	TRBV3-1	-	TRBJ2-7	CASSGDRAYEQYF	TGTGCCAGCAGCGGCGACAGAGCCTACGAGCAGTACTTC
-	15	TRBV7-2	-	TRBJ2-5	CASSSGTVYQETQYF	TGTGCCAGCAGCTCCGGTACAGTATACCAAGAGACCCAGTACTTC
-	15	TRBV4-1	many	TRBJ1-2	CASSQALTASYVYTF	TGCGCCAGCAGCCAAGCCCTAACAGCTTCCTATGTCTACACCTTC
-	13	TRBV11-3	many	TRBJ2-1	CASSPEGGNEQFF	TGTGCCAGCAGCCCTGAGGGGGGAAATGAGCAGTTCTTC
-	13	TRBV5-1	many	TRBJ1-2	CASSLESRYGYTF	TGCGCCAGCAGCTTGGAGTCCCGCTATGGCTACACCTTC
TRBD1	15	TRBV30	-	TRBJ1-4	CAWDRGQAKGEKLFF	TGTGCCTGGGACAGGGGGCAGGCGAAGGGCGAAAAACTGTTTTTT
TRBD2	16	TRBV7-9	many	TRBJ2-2	CASSRPTSGRVGELFF	TGTGCCAGCAGCCGGCCGACTAGCGGGAGAGTCGGGGAGCTGTTTTTT
-	15	TRBV21-1	-	TRBJ2-7	CASTPQRTASYEQYF	TGCGCCAGCACCCCCCAACGGACAGCCTCCTACGAGCAGTACTTC